Below, 15 T cell receptor beta chains from the same sample are listed, as sequenced in a study of response to subunit inactivated influenza vaccine. TCRdb passed the RT-PCR reads through MiXCR, listing each CDR3 protein once. This sample yields about 520,000 distinct CDR3 sequences, of which 25% are seen a single time; over 1.5% belongs to the top ten. Sequencing used CD4+ T cells sorted from PBMCs, obtained less than 6 days after vaccination. The receptors shown here come from a man aged 45-65 years who received an inactivated influenza vaccine.

This clonotype was recorded a few times. V and J are TRBV7-2 and TRBJ1-2, with 9 bases aligning to TRBD1. CDR3 length: 14 residues. V gave up 6 bases and J gave up 8 bases; unmatched junction bases: 10. From germline, CDR1 is SGHTA and CDR2 FQGNSA. The CDR3 here is CASSLQGAVLGYTF. The CDR3 DNA reads TGTGCCAGCAGTCTACAGGGGGCCGTGTTGGGCTACACCTTC. Full variable domain (missing parts from reference TRBV7-2 and TRBJ1-2): GAGVSQSPSNKVTEKGKDVELRCDPISGHTALYWYRQSLGQGLEFLIYFQGNSAPDKSGLPSDRFSAERTGGSVSTLTIQRTQQEDSAVYLCASSLQGAVLGYTFGSGTRLTVV.

This clonotype showed up many times. This chain uses TRBV10-3 with TRBJ2-2; 7 bases are shared with TRBD1. CDR1 is ENHRY, CDR2 SYGVKD, per germline. The CDR3 is 15 amino acids. Trimming at V came to 0 bases and at J to 5 bases, leaving 3 bases not matched to a gene. DNA for the CDR3: TGTGCCATCAGTGAGTCCTCCAGGGGGACCGGGGAGCTGTTTTTT. It specifies CAISESSRGTGELFF.

In this sample, this clonotype turned up a few times. The genes are TRBV10-3 and TRBJ2-5; weak D call: TRBD2 (5 bases). V was trimmed by 8 bases and J by 4 bases, leaving 11 bases between them. The CDR3 consists of 12 residues. Germline loops: CDR1 ENHRY, CDR2 SYGVKD. CDR3 bases: TGTGCCATCGGGAGTAGCGCAGAGACCCAGTACTTC. Translating it yields CAIGSSAETQYF.

A few counts support this clonotype. The gene calls are TRBV12-3 or TRBV12-4 and TRBJ2-5; 11 bases line up with TRBD2. With 7 bases clipped from V and 8 bases from J, the junction kept 6 bases outside the gene matches. This CDR3 is 13 amino acids long. The CDR3 spells CASMVLAGVTQYF. In nucleotides, the CDR3 is TGTGCCAGCATGGTACTAGCGGGAGTCACCCAGTACTTC.

This clonotype showed up just a few times. The chain has TRBV12-3 or TRBV12-4 and TRBJ1-2, with 9 bases fitting TRBD1. Germline trimming cut 6 bases from V and 7 bases from J; bases unmatched to any gene: 15. The CDR3 contains 16 residues. This chain's CDR3 is CASRAGQGLISGGYTF. The DNA for the CDR3 is TGTGCCAGCAGGGCGGGACAGGGTCTTATTTCGGGTGGCTACACCTTC.

This clonotype came up once. This sequence joins TRBV4-2 and TRBJ1-6; D perhaps matches TRBD1 (6 bases). There are 18 residues in the CDR3. Germline assignment: CDR1 LGHNA and CDR2 YNFKEQ. Between the trimmed V and J ends, which lost 5 bases and 7 bases, there was a span of 24 bases. CDR3 coding DNA: TGTGCCAGCAGCGCAAGCGCTTTGGGGAGGGGACAAAATTCACCCCTCCACTTT. It is translated as CASSASALGRGQNSPLHF.

The V and J genes are TRBV2 and TRBJ2-1; 9 bases fit TRBD1. The CDR3 consists of 14 residues. Germline lookup yields CDR1 SNHLY and CDR2 FYNNEI. With V trimmed by 7 bases and J by 5 bases, 6 bases remained unmatched. The DNA for the CDR3 is TGTGCCAGCACCCCCGGGACAGGGAACAATGAGCAGTTCTTC. Amino acids: CASTPGTGNNEQFF.

This clonotype showed up just a few times. This chain joins TRBV5-1 and TRBJ1-1; D might be TRBD1 (6 bases). Trimming took 3 bases from V and 4 from J, leaving 13 bases between them. This CDR3 has 14 residues. The V gene's germline CDR1 is SGHRS and CDR2 YFSETQ. CDR3 protein: CASSSVGAVTEAFF. The DNA of the CDR3 is TGCGCCAGCAGCTCGGTGGGGGCGGTCACTGAAGCTTTCTTT.

This clonotype was seen a handful of times. The gene calls are TRBV12-3 or TRBV12-4 and TRBJ1-4; a possible D gene is TRBD1 (6 bases). The CDR3 totals 15 residues. Between the trimmed V and J ends, which lost 6 bases and 3 bases, there was a span of 14 bases. The CDR3 sequence is CASSLSGHANEKLFF. The CDR3 nucleotides read TGTGCCAGCAGCCTATCGGGACACGCTAATGAAAAACTGTTTTTT.

This clonotype has more than one count but fewer than ten. CDR3 coding DNA: TGTGCCAGCAGCCAAGCCGGGACAGGCAATGAGCAGTTCTTC. Amino acid sequence: CASSQAGTGNEQFF. The J gene is TRBJ2-1, the V gene TRBV3-1, with 8 bases lining up with TRBD1. This CDR3 region has 14 residues. Per the germline V gene, CDR1 is LGHDT and CDR2 is YNNKEL (reference sequence). Losses at the gene ends were 1 base for V and 6 bases for J; bases not matched to a gene: 2.

This clonotype was counted a few times. CDR3 residues: CASSEMASTNEKLFF. The CDR3 coding sequence is TGTGCCAGCAGTGAGATGGCGTCAACTAATGAAAAACTGTTTTTT. The V call is TRBV2, the J call TRBJ1-4; D is undetermined. The germline V gene encodes CDR1 SNHLY and CDR2 FYNNEI. The V gene lost 3 bases and the J gene lost 0 bases, with 8 bases spanning the gap. The CDR3 runs to 15 residues.

This clonotype was detected only a few times. This rearrangement joins TRBV5-1 to TRBJ2-1; 8 nucleotides match TRBD1. This CDR3 contains 17 residues. Germline V CDR1 and CDR2: SGHRS, YFSETQ. Losses at the gene ends were 4 bases for V and 6 bases for J; bases not matched to a gene: 15. The chain's CDR3 is CASSPWTGRRNGNEQFF. The CDR3 DNA is TGCGCCAGCAGCCCGTGGACAGGGAGAAGGAACGGCAATGAGCAGTTCTTC.

V gene TRBV2 combines with J gene TRBJ1-1; TRBD1 agrees at 11 bases. This CDR3 comprises 14 residues. V lost 5 bases, J lost 7 bases, and 6 bases stayed unmatched. Germline V lookup: CDR1 SNHLY, CDR2 FYNNEI. This CDR3 reads CASSRDRGTSEAFF. The CDR3 nucleotides are TGTGCCAGCAGTCGGGACAGGGGGACCAGTGAAGCTTTCTTT. The complete variable domain, with remaining parts taken from reference TRBV2 and TRBJ1-1, reads EPEVTQTPSHQVTQMGQEVILRCVPISNHLYFYWYRQILGQKVEFLVSFYNNEISEKSEIFDDQFSVERPDGSNFTLKIRSTKLEDSAMYFCASSRDRGTSEAFFGQGTRLTVV.

The chain has TRBV20-1 and TRBJ1-4; D is possibly TRBD1 (6 bases). This CDR3 has 14 residues. The V and J ends lost 4 bases and 8 bases respectively, with 17 bases between them. Germline V gives CDR1 DFQATT, CDR2 SNEGSKA (reference sequence). CDR3 coding DNA: TGCAGTGCTAATCAACGAGGACAGACAGAAAAACTGTTTTTT. This sequence encodes CSANQRGQTEKLFF.

This clonotype showed up just a few times. This rearrangement joins TRBV5-8 to TRBJ2-3, with TRBD2 matching 14 bases. Germline V gene sequence: CDR1 SGHTS, CDR2 YDEGEE. This CDR3 is 17 amino acids long. The J segment lost 1 base and the V segment lost 3 bases, leaving 4 bases of the junction unmatched. The CDR3 loop reads CASSSGTSGGGTDTQYF. CDR3 DNA sequence: TGTGCCAGCAGCTCCGGGACTAGCGGGGGAGGCACAGATACGCAGTATTTT. Supplemented by reference TRBV5-8 and TRBJ2-3, the full variable domain reads EAGVTQSPTHLIKTRGQQATLRCSPISGHTSVYWYQQALGLGLQFLLWYDEGEERNRGNFPPRFSGRQFPNYSSELNVNALELEDSALYLCASSSGTSGGGTDTQYFGPGTRLTVL.